This TCR beta chain came from a study of cytomegalovirus exposure and HLA in healthy donors. CDR1 and CDR2 from the germline V gene are MNHNS and SASEGT. The V and J ends lost 7 bases and 4 bases respectively, with 8 bases between them. CDR3 length: 12 residues. The study ran its PCR with 60 Vbeta and 13 Jbeta primers. The data were produced by immunoSEQ multiplex PCR, yet TCRdb's version contains in-frame clones alone and is incomplete. The data show around 170,000 clones, with 79% seen just once and about 0.72% held by the top ten. The source of this sequence is a woman between 40 and 55 years old in good health and CMV-seronegative. The sequenced sample consisted of PBMCs. The V gene is TRBV6-1, the J gene TRBJ1-3; D remains unclear. This CDR3 reads CASTPRGNTIYF. CDR3 nucleotides: TGTGCCAGCACCCCCAGGGGAAACACCATATATTTT.